Listed below are T cell receptor beta chains from one sample, sequenced in a study of blood T cell repertoires in COVID-19. The method was immunoSEQ multiplex PCR; TCRdb's version includes in-frame clones alone and lacks a portion of them. The sample yields 250,000 or so clones, approximately 85% seen once. Sequencing was performed on PBMCs or T cells enriched from blood (not recorded which). The receptors come from a woman in her forties or fifties who had been exposed to COVID-19. The CDR3 runs from the conserved cysteine through the conserved F or W.

v_gene	len	j_gene	CDR3aa
TRBV13	14	TRBJ2-5	CASSRGPAQETQYF
TRBV4-2	16	TRBJ2-5	CASSQEVAGHQETQYF
TRBV7-2	15	TRBJ2-3	CASSLGYGGGDTQYF
TRBV7-6	14	TRBJ2-3	CASSFRDSKDTQYF
TRBV10-1	13	TRBJ2-7	CASSEFAGAEQYF
TRBV5-1	13	TRBJ1-2	CASSLQGTGDYTF
TRBV12-3/TRBV12-4	13	TRBJ1-1	CASSSRGGTEAFF
TRBV10-3	13	TRBJ1-2	CAISESGYYGYTF
TRBV19	14	TRBJ1-2	CASSPAGANYGYTF
TRBV11-2	16	TRBJ2-2	CATPRAGTSPTGELFF
TRBV7-2	13	TRBJ1-3	CASSLTGWNTIYF
TRBV11-2	15	TRBJ2-7	CASSLGISGTYEQYF
TRBV27	15	TRBJ1-1	CASSRLGERGTEAFF
TRBV28	16	TRBJ2-5	CASTGREPGQQETQYF
TRBV3-1/TRBV3-2	12	TRBJ1-5	CASSQDVGPQHF
TRBV5-1	14	TRBJ1-2	CASSLGGGDYGYTF
TRBV4-3	22	TRBJ2-5	CASSQGPYIEAGGRVGTETQYF
TRBV7-2	14	TRBJ1-5	CASSLAAGGQPQHF
TRBV10-3	16	TRBJ2-1	CAISESNWYGFNEQFF
TRBV5-4	14	TRBJ2-4	CASSLQSGENIQYF
TRBV6-5	13	TRBJ1-2	CASSLAGPYGYTF
TRBV28	15	TRBJ2-7	CASSLSWAAGHEQYF
TRBV5-1	14	TRBJ2-7	CASSLGTATYEQYF
TRBV2	16	TRBJ1-6	CASSLGQGFNNSPLHF
TRBV7-2	15	TRBJ1-1	CASSSGRAGNTEAFF
TRBV28	15	TRBJ1-4	CASTSPTGWGEKLFF
TRBV12-3/TRBV12-4	12	TRBJ2-3	CASSSGTDTQYF
TRBV7-2	15	TRBJ1-2	CASSWDGGGRYGYTF
TRBV5-1	14	TRBJ2-1	CASSLARGYNEQFF
TRBV4-2	13	TRBJ1-1	CASSQVQNTEAFF
TRBV5-4	14	TRBJ1-1	CASTVGFENTEAFF
TRBV9	16	TRBJ2-3	CASSPREGGFGDTQYF
TRBV4-3	16	TRBJ2-1	CASSQVLAGAINEQFF
TRBV3-1/TRBV3-2	13	TRBJ2-1	CASSRTSYNEQFF
TRBV18	15	TRBJ1-4	CASSPFFATNEKLFF
TRBV10-1	13	TRBJ1-5	CASSSEGPKPQHF
TRBV18	13	TRBJ2-7	CASSRDRDNEQYF
TRBV7-7	17	TRBJ2-6	CASSPGTAVSGANVLTF
TRBV6-6	14	TRBJ2-7	CASSYAGGLDEQYF
TRBV11-2	11	TRBJ1-2	CASRSNYGYTF
TRBV12-3/TRBV12-4	13	TRBJ1-1	CASSLAGDTEAFF
TRBV24-1	16	TRBJ2-1	CATSDQGQGFHNEQFF
TRBV2	13	TRBJ1-4	CASSTGGEEKLFF
TRBV10-3	16	TRBJ2-2	CAISESGQGRAGELFF
TRBV2	11	TRBJ2-5	CASSPEETQYF